This is a list of T cell receptor beta chains from one sample in a study of vaccination effects on CD4 cells after COVID-19. For these receptors, no antigen is known. Measured with immunoSEQ multiplex PCR; TCRdb has only the in-frame clones, and not every one. The sample holds 20,000 to 25,000 clones; 73% are singletons and the top ten take about 5.3%. Sequenced material: CD4+ T cells from PBMCs cultured with SARS-CoV-2 spike peptides, taken before COVID-19 vaccination. The source of these receptors is a human donor who received a COVID-19 vaccine. Each CDR3 is given with its conserved first and last residue. Each record gives: clone size, D gene, V gene, J gene, CDR3 protein, CDR3 DNA. D genes are given only for firm matches. Rows give clone size only sometimes, using once, few, many, or a class for an expanded clone.

>.|.|TRBV6-2/TRBV6-3|TRBJ2-7
CASSYSGRSSYEQYF
TGTGCCAGCAGTTACTCGGGGCGGAGCTCCTACGAGCAGTACTTC
>.|.|TRBV9|TRBJ2-6
CASSVEIQGSGANVLTF
TGTGCCAGCAGCGTAGAAATCCAGGGGTCTGGGGCCAACGTCCTGACTTTC
>few|TRBD1|TRBV7-9|TRBJ1-2
CASSLEQGAGYTF
TGTGCCAGCAGCTTAGAACAGGGGGCTGGCTACACCTTC
>few|TRBD1|TRBV28|TRBJ1-2
CASSTGGFFFRDTF
TGTGCCAGCAGCACAGGGGGGTTCTTTTTTCGAGACACCTTC
>few|TRBD1|TRBV19|TRBJ1-1
CASSKGQGVRNTEAFF
TGTGCCAGTAGTAAGGGGCAGGGGGTAAGAAACACTGAAGCTTTCTTT
>.|TRBD2|TRBV19|TRBJ2-3
CASSLTSGGGGTDTQYF
TGTGCCAGTAGTCTCACGAGCGGGGGGGGAGGCACAGATACGCAGTATTTT
>.|.|TRBV6-5|TRBJ1-1
CASSIRTANTEAFF
TGTGCCAGCAGTATAAGGACCGCAAACACTGAAGCTTTCTTT
>.|.|TRBV6-5|TRBJ1-6
CASTPPGRYNSPLHF
TGTGCCAGCACCCCACCAGGCCGTTATAATTCACCCCTCCACTTT
>once|TRBD1|TRBV4-2|TRBJ2-7
CASSQDNNRGYEQYF
TGTGCCAGCAGCCAAGATAACAACAGGGGGTACGAGCAGTACTTC
>.|TRBD2|TRBV2|TRBJ2-5
CASTGLAASQETQYF
TGTGCCAGCACCGGACTAGCGGCTTCCCAAGAGACCCAGTACTTC
>few|.|TRBV5-1|TRBJ2-3
CASSFTDSTDTQYF
TGCGCCAGCAGCTTCACGGATAGCACAGATACGCAGTATTTT
>.|.|TRBV18|TRBJ2-3
CASSPGQPRDTQYF
TGTGCCAGCTCACCCGGACAGCCCCGAGATACGCAGTATTTT
>.|TRBD1|TRBV18|TRBJ1-2
CASSPGTGGVYGYTF
TGTGCCAGCTCACCTGGGACAGGGGGCGTCTATGGCTACACCTTC
>.|TRBD1|TRBV27|TRBJ1-1
CASSPGQGNTEAFF
TGTGCCAGCAGTCCGGGACAGGGGAACACTGAAGCTTTCTTT
>.|.|TRBV20-1|TRBJ2-2
CSASKRGLANTGELFF
TGCAGTGCTAGTAAAAGAGGACTCGCGAACACCGGGGAGCTGTTTTTT
>.|.|TRBV6-5|TRBJ1-3
CASSYYSHAGNTIYF
TGTGCCAGCAGTTACTACAGCCACGCCGGAAACACCATATATTTT
>.|.|TRBV19|TRBJ1-1
CASSISSGSEAFF
TGTGCCAGTAGTATTTCGTCGGGGAGTGAAGCTTTCTTT
>.|.|TRBV10-2|TRBJ2-3
CASSRGGITDTQYF
TGCGCCAGCAGCAGGGGGGGGATCACAGATACGCAGTATTTT
>.|.|TRBV14|TRBJ1-1
CASSQDFGTWNTEAFF
TGTGCCAGCAGCCAAGATTTCGGAACCTGGAACACTGAAGCTTTCTTT
>.|.|TRBV11-3|TRBJ1-1
CASSFTLTSEAFF
TGTGCCAGCAGCTTTACCTTGACATCCGAAGCTTTCTTT
>.|.|TRBV5-1|TRBJ1-4
CASSSGMVEKLFF
TGCGCCAGCAGCTCAGGGATGGTTGAAAAACTGTTTTTT
>.|.|TRBV5-1|TRBJ2-7
CASSLDQGTYEQYF
TGCGCCAGCAGCTTGGATCAGGGAACCTACGAGCAGTACTTC
>.|TRBD1|TRBV27|TRBJ1-2
CASSSLDRGSGYTF
TGTGCCAGCAGTTCTCTGGACAGGGGAAGTGGCTACACCTTC
>once|.|TRBV28|TRBJ1-3
CASRARRQGGSGNTIYF
TGTGCCAGCAGGGCCCGGCGCCAAGGGGGCTCTGGAAACACCATATATTTT
>.|TRBD1|TRBV10-3|TRBJ2-2
CAIPAKPGQGYTGELFF
TGTGCCATACCGGCAAAGCCGGGACAGGGATACACCGGGGAGCTGTTTTTT
>few|.|TRBV10-2|TRBJ1-2
CASSQGSNYGYTF
TGCGCCAGCAGTCAAGGCTCTAACTATGGCTACACCTTC
>.|.|TRBV5-1|TRBJ2-7
CASSSSPTSPSSYEQYF
TGCGCCAGCAGCTCCTCCCCGACATCCCCGAGCTCCTACGAGCAGTACTTC
>few|TRBD1|TRBV19|TRBJ1-3
CASSAGQFFTIYF
TGTGCCAGTAGCGCGGGACAGTTCTTCACCATATATTTT
>once|.|TRBV5-1|TRBJ2-3
CASSSQNPRDTQYF
TGCGCCAGCAGCTCCCAAAACCCCCGGGATACGCAGTATTTT
>.|.|TRBV6-5|TRBJ1-4
CASREAGFNEKLFF
TGTGCCAGCAGGGAGGCAGGTTTTAATGAAAAACTGTTTTTT
>few|TRBD2|TRBV19|TRBJ2-1
CASKRREGGYNEQFF
TGTGCCAGTAAACGGCGGGAGGGCGGTTACAATGAGCAGTTCTTC
>.|.|TRBV4-1|TRBJ1-2
CASSQRENYGYTF
TGCGCCAGCAGCCAGCGGGAGAACTATGGCTACACCTTC
>few|TRBD1|TRBV7-9|TRBJ2-7
CATEGQASSYEQYF
TGTGCCACCGAAGGACAGGCTAGCTCCTACGAGCAGTACTTC
>.|.|TRBV6-5|TRBJ2-1
CASTAQGSSYNEQFF
TGTGCCAGCACTGCACAGGGTAGCTCCTACAATGAGCAGTTCTTC
>.|.|TRBV6-5|TRBJ2-2
CASSPLKRPTGELFF
TGTGCCAGCAGTCCCCTGAAGCGGCCCACCGGGGAGCTGTTTTTT
>.|TRBD2|TRBV19|TRBJ2-7
CASRPTSSGPYEQYF
TGTGCCAGTAGACCAACATCTAGCGGTCCTTACGAGCAGTACTTC
>.|TRBD1|TRBV7-2|TRBJ1-2
CASSIDRGANYGYTF
TGTGCCAGCAGCATCGACAGGGGAGCTAACTATGGCTACACCTTC